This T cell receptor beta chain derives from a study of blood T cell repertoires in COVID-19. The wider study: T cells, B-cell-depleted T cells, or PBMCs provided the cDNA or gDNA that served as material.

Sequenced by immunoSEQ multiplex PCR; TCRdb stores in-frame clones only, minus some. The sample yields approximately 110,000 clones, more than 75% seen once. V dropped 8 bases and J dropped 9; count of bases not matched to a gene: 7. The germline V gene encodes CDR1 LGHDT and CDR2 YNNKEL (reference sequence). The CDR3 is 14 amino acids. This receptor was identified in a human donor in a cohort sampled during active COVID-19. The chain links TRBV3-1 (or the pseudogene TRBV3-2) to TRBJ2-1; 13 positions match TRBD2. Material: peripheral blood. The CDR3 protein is CASGTSGRGFEQFF. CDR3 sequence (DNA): TGTGCCAGCGGTACTAGCGGGAGGGGTTTTGAGCAGTTCTTC.